Presented here are 30 T cell receptor beta chains from one specimen sequenced in a study of blood T cell repertoires in COVID-19. Only in-frame clones appear in the TCRdb table, and some are missing; sequencing was by immunoSEQ multiplex PCR. The sample has some 210,000 clones; more than 75% are singletons. Sequencing was performed on PBMCs or T cells enriched from blood (not recorded which). These receptors were taken from a man between 25 and 39 years old with acute COVID-19.

V is TRBV19 and J is TRBJ1-1; no clear D. CDR1 and CDR2 from the germline V gene are LNHDA and SQIVND (reference sequence). The CDR3 contains 14 residues. V gave up 5 bases and J gave up 0 bases, with 10 bases separating them. Written as DNA, the CDR3 is TGTGCCAGTAGTTGGACGGACTTGAACACTGAAGCTTTCTTT. Its protein is CASSWTDLNTEAFF.

V gene TRBV6-5 combines with J gene TRBJ1-2; D gene unclear. The CDR3 length is 11 residues. Trimming stripped 8 bases from V and 6 bases from J, with 10 bases between. CDR1 and CDR2 (germline): MNHEY, SVGAGI. Here the CDR3 reads CASSNFNGYTF. The CDR3 DNA is TGTGCCAGCTCTAACTTTAATGGCTACACCTTC.

CDR3 in DNA: TGTGCCAGCAGCCAGGAGGGGTGGTCTAATGAAAAACTGTTTTTT. This translates into CASSQEGWSNEKLFF. This rearrangement joins TRBV14 to TRBJ1-4, with a weak D call TRBD1 (5 bases). The CDR3 runs to 15 residues. From germline, CDR1 is SGHDN and CDR2 FVKESK. Deletions cut 3 bases from V and 3 bases from J, with 11 bases between.

There are a few counts of this clone. This chain's CDR3 is CASSINRAGDTEAFF. Here the CDR3 DNA reads TGTGCCAGTAGTATAAACAGGGCGGGGGACACTGAAGCTTTCTTT. This chain links TRBV19 with TRBJ1-1, with D tentatively TRBD1 (6 bases). The germline V gene has CDR1 LNHDA and CDR2 SQIVND (reference sequence). Trimming stripped 2 bases from V and 3 bases from J, with 13 bases between. CDR3 size: 15 residues.

This chain joins TRBV5-1 and TRBJ2-4, with D perhaps TRBD1 (5 bases). This CDR3 is built from 16 residues. Per germline, CDR1 SGHRS and CDR2 YFSETQ. V lost 0 bases and J lost 0, with 10 bases in between. CDR3 amino acids: CASSLDRTLAKNIQYF. The DNA of the CDR3 is TGCGCCAGCAGCTTGGACAGGACCCTAGCCAAAAACATTCAGTACTTC.

The rearrangement joins TRBV28 to TRBJ1-2, with 7 bases lining up with TRBD1. Unmatched junction bases numbered 9, after V lost 7 bases and J lost 10 bases. CDR1 MDHEN and CDR2 SYDVKM come from the germline V gene. This CDR3 contains 12 residues. The CDR3 DNA sequence: TGTGCCAGCAATATACAGGGGACCCCCTACACCTTC. Translating it yields CASNIQGTPYTF.

This clone has only one observation. The V and J genes are TRBV6-5 and TRBJ1-6; D unresolved. V lost 6 bases and J 7 bases, leaving 13 bases between the germline ends. The CDR3 spans 14 residues. Germline lookup yields CDR1 MNHEY and CDR2 SVGAGI. The CDR3 is CASRPAPGNSPLHF. CDR3 nucleotide sequence: TGTGCCAGCAGGCCTGCCCCGGGAAATTCACCCCTCCACTTT.

The chain has TRBV3-1 (or the pseudogene TRBV3-2) and TRBJ2-7, with TRBD1 matching 7 bases. With 4 bases clipped from V and 1 base from J, the junction kept 7 bases outside the gene matches. CDR1 is LGHDT, CDR2 YNNKEL, per germline (reference sequence). The CDR3 spans 15 residues. The CDR3 protein is CASSPLRGRSYEQYF. The CDR3 bases are TGTGCCAGCAGCCCCCTGAGGGGGCGTTCCTACGAGCAGTACTTC.

The V gene is TRBV2, the J gene TRBJ1-1; the D is unclear. Germline V gene lookup returns CDR1 SNHLY and CDR2 FYNNEI. Trimming pared 2 bases from V and 5 bases from J, leaving 6 bases between. This CDR3 contains 12 residues. CDR3 in DNA: TGTGCCAGCAGTGAACTTCTAACTGAAGCTTTCTTT. Its protein is CASSELLTEAFF.

The rearrangement links TRBV6-1 to TRBJ1-3; D remains unclear. Germline lookup yields CDR1 MNHNS and CDR2 SASEGT. With 4 bases removed from V and 2 bases from J, the gap between germline ends came to 15 bases. The CDR3 has 16 amino acids. The CDR3 sequence: CASSGGDSPPGNTIYF. CDR3 in DNA: TGTGCCAGCAGTGGCGGAGACTCTCCCCCTGGAAACACCATATATTTT.

CDR3 amino acids: CASGSSSGTGGYGYTF. The CDR3 nucleotides are TGTGCCAGCGGGTCTTCCTCCGGGACAGGGGGCTATGGCTACACCTTC. V gene TRBV28 combines with J gene TRBJ1-2; the match to TRBD1 covers 11 bases. The CDR3 spans 16 residues. Germline V gene sequence: CDR1 MDHEN, CDR2 SYDVKM. The junction had 12 bases not matched to a gene; V was cut back by 8 bases and J by 4 bases.

This chain uses TRBV29-1 with TRBJ1-1, with TRBD1 as a possible D gene (5 bases). The CDR3 extends over 11 amino acids. V lost 7 bases and J lost 10, with 16 bases in between. The V gene's germline CDR1 is SQVTM and CDR2 ANQGSEA. The CDR3 nucleotides read TGCAGCGCCGAGATAGGGGCAGCAGCTTTCTTT. Protein sequence: CSAEIGAAAFF.

J is TRBJ2-5 and V is TRBV7-2; 9 bases match TRBD2. The CDR3 is 17 amino acids. V shed 2 bases, J shed 2 bases, and the junction held 9 bases outside the gene matches. Germline CDR1 is SGHTA and CDR2 is FQGNSA. For the CDR3, the DNA is TGTGCCAGCAGCTTAACGGGCGCGGGGGGGCCTCAAGAGACCCAGTACTTC. This encodes CASSLTGAGGPQETQYF.

This clone was seen just once. The chain recombines TRBV6-4 with TRBJ2-2; D not certain. The germline gives CDR1 MRHNA, CDR2 SNTAGT. V was trimmed by 0 bases and J by 8 bases, leaving 7 bases between them. The CDR3 has 13 amino acids. This chain's CDR3 is CASSDSGRGELFF. In DNA, the CDR3 is TGTGCCAGCAGTGACTCGGGCAGGGGGGAGCTGTTTTTT.

V is TRBV6-5 and J is TRBJ2-7; D may be TRBD1 (6 bases). The CDR3 has 15 residues. Per germline, CDR1 MNHEY and CDR2 SVGAGI. Trimming left V 6 bases short and J 2 bases short, with 17 bases between. CDR3 nucleotide sequence: TGTGCCAGCAGATTTTTCTCAGGGGATACCTACGAGCAGTACTTC. This encodes CASRFFSGDTYEQYF.

The chain is built from TRBV5-4 and TRBJ1-2; TRBD1 is a possible D gene (5 bases). Trimming pared 2 bases from V and 4 bases from J, leaving 12 bases between. Germline CDR1 reads SGHNT; CDR2 reads YYREEE (reference sequence). CDR3 size: 14 residues. This chain's CDR3 is CASSFTQGTYGYTF. Written as DNA, the CDR3 is TGTGCCAGCAGCTTTACCCAGGGAACCTATGGCTACACCTTC.

This clone was seen more than once but under ten times. The chain uses TRBV18 and TRBJ1-4; D might be TRBD1 (5 bases). Germline lookup yields CDR1 KGHSH and CDR2 LQKENI. V shed 4 bases and J shed 0 bases, with 9 bases lying between them. The CDR3 spans 15 residues. The chain's CDR3 is CASSRGSATNEKLFF. The CDR3 coding sequence is TGTGCCAGCTCACGGGGCAGCGCAACTAATGAAAAACTGTTTTTT. Drawing the rest from reference TRBV18 and TRBJ1-4, the complete variable domain is NAGVMQNPRHLVRRRGQEARLRCSPMKGHSHVYWYRQLPEEGLKFMVYLQKENIIDESGMPKERFSAEFPKEGPSILRIQQVVRGDSAAYFCASSRGSATNEKLFFGSGTQLSVL.

V usage is TRBV19 and J usage is TRBJ1-2; perhaps TRBD1 as D (5 bases). This CDR3 region has 15 residues. The germline CDR1 and CDR2 sequences are LNHDA and SQIVND (reference sequence). Deletions cut 7 bases from V and 4 bases from J, with 19 bases between. In nucleotides, the CDR3 is TGTGCCAGTACCCCAAGGAGGGACGCACTCTATGGCTACACCTTC. Translation: CASTPRRDALYGYTF.

The chain carries TRBV12-3 or TRBV12-4 and TRBJ1-2; possibly TRBD1 for D (6 bases). V lost 6 bases and J 5 bases, leaving 13 bases between the germline ends. This CDR3 is 13 amino acids long. As DNA, the CDR3 is TGTGCCAGCAGCCCACAGGGCGGGTATGGCTACACCTTC. It codes for CASSPQGGYGYTF.

The chain uses TRBV7-3 and TRBJ2-2; TRBD1 is a possible D gene (7 bases). Germline CDR1 reads SGHTA; CDR2 reads FQGTGA. V shed 5 bases and J shed 4 bases, with 17 bases lying between them. The length of the CDR3 is 16 residues. CDR3: CASSPRGVFGTGELFF. In DNA, the CDR3 is TGTGCCAGCAGCCCCAGGGGGGTATTCGGCACCGGGGAGCTGTTTTTT.

This sequence joins TRBV30 and TRBJ1-1; D is unclear. Per germline, CDR1 GTSNPN and CDR2 SVGIG (reference sequence). Trimming pared 0 bases from V and 0 bases from J, leaving 8 bases between. This CDR3 spans 14 amino acids. CDR3 DNA sequence: TGTGCCTGGAGTGTGTCCCATTTGAACACTGAAGCTTTCTTT. Encoded protein: CAWSVSHLNTEAFF. The whole variable domain, remainder taken from reference TRBV30 and TRBJ1-1, is SQTIHQWPATLVQPVGSPLSLECTVEGTSNPNLYWYRQAAGRGLQLLFYSVGIGQISSEVPQNLSASRPQDRQFILSSKKLLLSDSGFYLCAWSVSHLNTEAFFGQGTRLTVV.

This sequence joins TRBV7-2 and TRBJ1-2, with a weak D call TRBD1 (6 bases). V lost 3 bases, J lost 4 bases, and 15 bases lay in between. Germline V gene sequence: CDR1 SGHTA, CDR2 FQGNSA. The CDR3 loop spans 15 amino acids. CDR3 sequence: CASSLLATGSYGYTF. CDR3 nucleotides: TGTGCCAGCAGCTTGTTGGCCACAGGGTCCTATGGCTACACCTTC. The full variable domain, completed using reference TRBV7-2 and TRBJ1-2, is GAGVSQSPSNKVTEKGKDVELRCDPISGHTALYWYRQSLGQGLEFLIYFQGNSAPDKSGLPSDRFSAERTGGSVSTLTIQRTQQEDSAVYLCASSLLATGSYGYTFGSGTRLTVV.

The chain employs TRBV28 and TRBJ1-2; D not certain. V lost 5 bases and J 8 bases, leaving 24 bases between the germline ends. The germline gives CDR1 MDHEN, CDR2 SYDVKM. The CDR3 has 16 amino acids. CDR3 DNA sequence: TGTGCCAGCAGTGACATATTTGAGGGAAAGTGGTACGGCTACACCTTC. This translates into CASSDIFEGKWYGYTF.

The J gene is TRBJ2-3, the V gene TRBV6-1; D call uncertain. Germline CDR1 is MNHNS and CDR2 is SASEGT. V was trimmed by 0 bases and J by 0 bases, leaving 10 bases between them. The length of the CDR3 is 16 residues. The CDR3 region is CASSEAIMSSTDTQYF. For the CDR3, the DNA is TGTGCCAGCAGTGAAGCGATCATGAGTAGCACAGATACGCAGTATTTT.

The chain is built from TRBV24-1 and TRBJ2-4; 8 positions agree with TRBD2. CDR1 and CDR2 from the germline V gene are KGHDR and SFDVKD. Germline trimming cut 5 bases from V and 12 bases from J; bases unmatched to any gene: 8. The CDR3 consists of 13 residues. The DNA of the CDR3 is TGTGCCACCAGTGCGAAACTAGCGGAGAATCAGTACTTC. Encoded protein: CATSAKLAENQYF.

The chain couples TRBV19 to TRBJ1-2; perhaps TRBD1 as D (5 bases). CDR1 and CDR2 from the germline V gene are LNHDA and SQIVND (reference sequence). Trimming removed 11 bases at V and 3 bases at J, with 13 bases between. CDR3 length: 12 residues. In DNA, the CDR3 is TGTGCCCTAGGGACTGATGACTATGGCTACACCTTC. It yields the protein CALGTDDYGYTF. Together with reference TRBV19 and TRBJ1-2, the CDR3 gives the full variable domain: DGGITQSPKYLFRKEGQNVTLSCEQNLNHDAMYWYRQDPGQGLRLIYYSQIVNDFQKGDIAEGYSVSREKKESFPLTVTSAQKNPTAFYLCALGTDDYGYTFGSGTRLTVV.

The gene calls are TRBV12-5 and TRBJ1-4, with 8 bases lining up with TRBD1. CDR3 size: 13 residues. The V segment lost 7 bases and the J segment 7 bases; nucleotides outside the gene matches: 5. Per germline, CDR1 LGHNT and CDR2 FRNRAP. CDR3 loop: CASAQGAGEKLFF. The CDR3 DNA reads as TGTGCTAGTGCCCAGGGGGCCGGTGAAAAACTGTTTTTT.

This clone was seen a single time. The chain employs TRBV7-6 and TRBJ1-1; 9 bases fit TRBD1. In germline, CDR1 is SGHVS, CDR2 FNYEAQ. J was trimmed by 4 bases and V by 2 bases; bases with no gene match: 5. CDR3 length: 15 residues. The CDR3 region has the DNA TGTGCCAGCAGCTTAAAAGGACAGGGGTTCACTGAAGCTTTCTTT. This sequence encodes CASSLKGQGFTEAFF.

V gene TRBV9 combines with J gene TRBJ2-7, with TRBD2 as a possible D gene (7 bases). Germline-derived CDR1 and CDR2 are SGDLS and YYNGEE. The CDR3 totals 14 residues. V gave up 4 bases and J gave up 4 bases, with 15 bases separating them. The CDR3 region has the DNA TGTGCCAGCAGCCCGGGGGGCTTAAATTACGAGCAGTACTTC. This codes for CASSPGGLNYEQYF.

The chain recombines TRBV6-1 with TRBJ1-5, with 7 bases aligning to TRBD1. Germline V gives CDR1 MNHNS, CDR2 SASEGT. The CDR3 runs to 17 residues. The trim removed 4 bases at V and 5 bases at J, leaving 14 bases unmatched. The CDR3: CASSAAAGTVPDQPQHF. In nucleotides, the CDR3 is TGTGCCAGCAGTGCAGCCGCAGGGACAGTTCCTGATCAGCCCCAGCATTTT.